Reported below is one T cell receptor beta chain. This receptor's antigen is unknown. The sample holds no much larger clone one base away, and base qualities are not on file. From a lookup of the germline V gene (reference sequence), CDR1 and CDR2 are LNHDA and SQIVND. Germline trimming: 4 bases from V, 10 bases from J; junction bases outside gene matches: 6. Its CDR3 holds 13 amino acids, cysteine through phenylalanine. Just CDR3 DNA is preserved here, 39 bases in frame from base 1. This sample was included in a study of blood T cell repertoires in COVID-19 (dated by TCRdb to about 2020). In the study overall: The collaborator samples originated in the United States, Italy and Spain and spanned the acute and convalescent phases of COVID-19. The repertoires were made available in a free public database intended to serve as a resource for research on the immune response to SARS-CoV-2. Nearly every sample came with metadata listing a de-identified subject ID, COVID-19 status, age in years and sex. Samples were obtained from the ongoing ImmuneRACE study (first 160 participants) and from some 1,300 subjects provided by 6 global collaborators. The prospective study material was composed of cDNA or gDNA derived from T cells, B-cell-depleted T cells, or PBMCs. Where available, HLA class I and class II types were obtained from metadata supplied by the sample provider rather than from assay-based typing. The dataset comprised deeply sampled blood TCRbeta repertoires from subjects exposed to, actively infected with, or recovered from COVID-19. The investigation overall reported the following: The amount of clinical and demographic metadata varied by source and participant and was provided uncurated.

Whole blood was collected in K2EDTA tubes by collaborating institutions according to the institutions' own protocols. For TCRbeta analysis, collaborators shipped samples in one of three forms: frozen whole blood, isolated PBMCs, or DNA extracted from either of those sample types. The immunoSEQ Assay, a bias-controlled multiplex PCR, was used to amplify TCRbeta CDR3 regions from genomic DNA. Concerning the study's data processing: The number of nucleated cells in each sample was estimated by amplification of reference gene primers within the assay. To quantify the absolute abundance of each unique TCRbeta CDR3 rearrangement, sequence reads were collapsed and filtered. Productive Simpson clonality was computed per sample as the square root of Simpson's diversity index over productive rearrangements. Imported from immuneACCESS, the table was reduced by TCRdb to in-frame sequences with V and J called. These copies leave out some clones; in studies compared against another copy, an unresolved V gene accounts for under half, and the cause of the remainder is not known. V and J calls and clone size are those listed in that table; D and trimming were worked out from the DNA. For this sample there are 87,000 or so clones; roughly 90% appear just once. Clones ranked in the top ten supply approximately 2.9% of the sample.

The chain links TRBV19 with TRBJ2-1; TRBD1 aligns with 8 central bases. This sequence was found in a woman aged 50 to 60 with active or convalescent COVID-19. Sample: peripheral blood. The sequenced DNA is TGTGCCAGTAGTAGCTGGACAGGGTACGAGCAGTTCTTC. Protein translation: CASSSWTGYEQFF.